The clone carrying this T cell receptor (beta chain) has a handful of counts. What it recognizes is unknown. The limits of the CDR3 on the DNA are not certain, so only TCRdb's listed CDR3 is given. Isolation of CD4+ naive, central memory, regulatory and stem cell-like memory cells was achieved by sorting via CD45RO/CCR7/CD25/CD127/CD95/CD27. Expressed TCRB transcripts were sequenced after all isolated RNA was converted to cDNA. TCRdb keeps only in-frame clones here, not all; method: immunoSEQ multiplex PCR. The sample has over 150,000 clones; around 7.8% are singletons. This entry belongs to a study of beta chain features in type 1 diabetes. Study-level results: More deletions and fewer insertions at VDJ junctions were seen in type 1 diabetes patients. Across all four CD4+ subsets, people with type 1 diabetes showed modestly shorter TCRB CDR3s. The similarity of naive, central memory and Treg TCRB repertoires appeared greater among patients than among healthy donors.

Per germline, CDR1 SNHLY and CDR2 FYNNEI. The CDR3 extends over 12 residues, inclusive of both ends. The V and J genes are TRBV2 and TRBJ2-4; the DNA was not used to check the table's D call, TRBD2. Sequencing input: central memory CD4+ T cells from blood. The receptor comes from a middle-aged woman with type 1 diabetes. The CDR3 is CASSDNWGVGNF.